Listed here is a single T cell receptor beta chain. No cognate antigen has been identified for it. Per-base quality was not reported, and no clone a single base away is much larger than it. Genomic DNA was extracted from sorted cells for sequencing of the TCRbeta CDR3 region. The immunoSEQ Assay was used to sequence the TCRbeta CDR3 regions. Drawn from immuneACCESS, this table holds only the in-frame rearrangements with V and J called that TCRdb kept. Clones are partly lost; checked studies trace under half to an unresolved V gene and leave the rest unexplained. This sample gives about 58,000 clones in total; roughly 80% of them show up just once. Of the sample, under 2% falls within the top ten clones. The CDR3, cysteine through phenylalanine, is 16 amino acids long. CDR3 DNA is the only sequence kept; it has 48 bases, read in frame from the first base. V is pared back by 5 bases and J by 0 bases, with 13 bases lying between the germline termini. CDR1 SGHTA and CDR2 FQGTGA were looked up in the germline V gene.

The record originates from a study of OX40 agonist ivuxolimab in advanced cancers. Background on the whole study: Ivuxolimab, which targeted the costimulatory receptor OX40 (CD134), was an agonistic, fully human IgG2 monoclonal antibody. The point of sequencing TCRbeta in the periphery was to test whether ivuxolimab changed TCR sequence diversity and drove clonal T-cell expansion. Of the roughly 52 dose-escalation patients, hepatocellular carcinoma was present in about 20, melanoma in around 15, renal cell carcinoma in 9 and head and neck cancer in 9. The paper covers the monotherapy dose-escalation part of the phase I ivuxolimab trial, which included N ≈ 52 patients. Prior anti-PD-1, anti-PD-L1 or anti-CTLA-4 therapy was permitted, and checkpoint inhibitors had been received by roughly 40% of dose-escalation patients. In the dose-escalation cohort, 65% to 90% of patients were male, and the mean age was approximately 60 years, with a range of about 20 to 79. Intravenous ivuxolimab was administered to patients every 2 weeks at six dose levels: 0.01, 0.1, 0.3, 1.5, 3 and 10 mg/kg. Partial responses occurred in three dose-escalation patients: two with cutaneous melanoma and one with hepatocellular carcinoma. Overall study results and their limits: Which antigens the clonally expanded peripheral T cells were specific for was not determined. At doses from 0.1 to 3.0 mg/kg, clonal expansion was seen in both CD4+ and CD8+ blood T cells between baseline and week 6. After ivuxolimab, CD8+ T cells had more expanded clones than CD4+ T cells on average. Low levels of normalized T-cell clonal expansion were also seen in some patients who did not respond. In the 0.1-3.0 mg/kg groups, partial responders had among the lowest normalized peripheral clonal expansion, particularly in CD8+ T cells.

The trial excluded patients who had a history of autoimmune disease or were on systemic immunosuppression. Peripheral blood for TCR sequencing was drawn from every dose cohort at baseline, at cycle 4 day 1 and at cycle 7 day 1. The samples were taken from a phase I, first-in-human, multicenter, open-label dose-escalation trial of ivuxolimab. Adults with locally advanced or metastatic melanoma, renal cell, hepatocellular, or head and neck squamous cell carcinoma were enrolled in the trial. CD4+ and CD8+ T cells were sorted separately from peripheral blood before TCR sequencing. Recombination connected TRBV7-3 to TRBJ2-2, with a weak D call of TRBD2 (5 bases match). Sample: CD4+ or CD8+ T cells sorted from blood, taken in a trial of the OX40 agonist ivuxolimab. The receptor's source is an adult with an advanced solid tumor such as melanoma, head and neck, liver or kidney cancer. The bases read TGTGCCAGCAGCGGCAGCGGAAAGACGAACACCGGGGAGCTGTTTTTT. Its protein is CASSGSGKTNTGELFF.